Below are 25 T cell receptor beta chains sequenced from a single sample in a study of T cell responses to AZD1222 COVID-19 vaccine. Clones were sequenced by immunoSEQ multiplex PCR, and TCRdb holds only the in-frame ones, with some missing. The data show roughly 120,000 clones, with about 90% seen just once and more than 6% held by the top ten. Sequenced material: peripheral blood, taken 28 days after the second AZD1222 dose. Source of these receptors: an adult who received the AZD1222 COVID-19 vaccine.

This chain links TRBV21-1 with TRBJ1-2. TRBV21-1 is a documented pseudogene. CDR3 length: 13 residues. In DNA form, the CDR3 reads TGTGCCAGCAGCAAAAGGGGGGGCTATGGCTACACCTTC. It encodes CASSKRGGYGYTF.

The V call is TRBV29-1, the J call TRBJ1-2, with D perhaps TRBD1 (5 bases). CDR3 size: 13 residues. From germline, CDR1 is SQVTM and CDR2 ANQGSEA. The ends were cut back, 4 bases at V and 4 bases at J, with 13 bases in the middle. The CDR3 DNA is TGCAGCGTTGTACCAGTAAGGGGCTATGGCTACACCTTC. Translated, it gives CSVVPVRGYGYTF.

J is TRBJ2-1 and V is TRBV5-1; weak D call: TRBD1 (6 bases). CDR1 and CDR2 from the germline V gene are SGHRS and YFSETQ. Trimming pared 3 bases from V and 5 bases from J, leaving 15 bases between. The CDR3 is 15 residues long. For the CDR3, the DNA is TGCGCCAGCAGCTCCCTCCGGGACACCAACAATGAGCAGTTCTTC. This gives the protein CASSSLRDTNNEQFF.

This sequence joins TRBV6-1 and TRBJ2-1; D ambiguous. The CDR3 runs to 15 residues. CDR1 is MNHNS and CDR2 is SASEGT in the germline V gene. V was shortened by 3 bases and J by 8 bases, with 17 bases between the two germline ends. This chain's CDR3 is CASSDPGPIIDEQFF. CDR3 nucleotides: TGTGCCAGCAGTGACCCAGGACCCATTATCGATGAGCAGTTCTTC.

V gene TRBV19 combines with J gene TRBJ1-2; the match to TRBD1 covers 7 bases. The CDR3 loop spans 13 amino acids. Germline V gene lookup returns CDR1 LNHDA and CDR2 SQIVND (reference sequence). The J segment lost 6 bases and the V segment lost 7 bases, leaving 8 bases of the junction unmatched. CDR3: CASIQRGGNGYTF. As DNA, the CDR3 is TGTGCCAGTATTCAGAGAGGGGGCAATGGCTACACCTTC.

The chain links TRBV28 to TRBJ2-7, with 10 bases identical to TRBD2. CDR1 is MDHEN, CDR2 SYDVKM, per germline. The CDR3 runs 11 residues. V lost 11 bases to trimming and J lost 4 bases; unmatched junction nucleotides: 2. The CDR3 is CAGTSEYEQYF. CDR3 bases: TGTGCCGGGACTAGCGAATACGAGCAGTACTTC.

The V gene is TRBV5-1, the J gene TRBJ1-3; no clear D gene. This CDR3 spans 15 amino acids. V lost 0 bases to trimming and J lost 0 bases, with 7 bases between them. The germline gives CDR1 SGHRS, CDR2 YFSETQ. The CDR3 is CASSLGMNSGNTIYF. Here the CDR3 DNA reads TGCGCCAGCAGCTTGGGAATGAACTCTGGAAACACCATATATTTT. Variable domain in full (rest from reference TRBV5-1 and TRBJ1-3): KAGVTQTPRYLIKTRGQQVTLSCSPISGHRSVSWYQQTPGQGLQFLFEYFSETQRNKGNFPGRFSGRQFSNSRSEMNVSTLELGDSALYLCASSLGMNSGNTIYFGEGSWLTVV.

This chain connects TRBV7-9 to TRBJ2-7; D call uncertain. Trimming took off 11 bases at V and 0 bases at J, with 14 bases between the two ends. The length of the CDR3 is 13 residues. The germline gives CDR1 SEHNR, CDR2 FQNEAQ (reference sequence). CDR3 sequence reads: CAFSLTGSYEQYF. CDR3 bases: TGTGCCTTCAGCTTGACGGGCTCCTACGAGCAGTACTTC.

The chain combines TRBV5-6 with TRBJ1-4; weak D call: TRBD1 (6 bases). V lost 2 bases and J lost 8, with 16 bases in between. The germline V gene has CDR1 SGHDT and CDR2 YYEEEE. This CDR3 comprises 15 residues. In nucleotides, the CDR3 is TGTGCCAGCAGCTTCCGATTGACAGGAAAGGAAAAACTGTTTTTT. Residues: CASSFRLTGKEKLFF.

This sequence joins TRBV13 and TRBJ2-7; 10 bases map to TRBD1. V shed 1 base and J 3 bases; nucleotides not matched to a gene: 3. Germline values: CDR1 PRHDT, CDR2 FYEKMQ (reference sequence). This CDR3 region has 15 residues. The CDR3 loop reads CASSLEGQGYYEQYF. The DNA of the CDR3 is TGTGCCAGCAGCTTAGAGGGACAGGGGTACTACGAGCAGTACTTC.

This chain joins TRBV27 and TRBJ2-7; 7 bases fit TRBD2. V was clipped by 2 bases and J by 7 bases; unmatched bases: 5. Germline V CDR1 and CDR2: MNHEY, SMNVEV (reference sequence). The CDR3 covers 13 residues. CDR3 sequence (DNA): TGTGCCAGCAGTTTAGGGCTAGCGGCTGAGCAGTACTTC. It translates to CASSLGLAAEQYF.

This clone was seen just once. This chain joins TRBV3-1 (or the pseudogene TRBV3-2) and TRBJ2-5, with 7 bases fitting TRBD1. This CDR3 spans 15 amino acids. With 0 bases clipped from V and 2 bases from J, the junction kept 3 bases outside the gene matches. In germline, CDR1 is LGHDT, CDR2 YNNKEL (reference sequence). The CDR3 region is CASSQDWDRQETQYF. CDR3 coding DNA: TGTGCCAGCAGCCAAGATTGGGACAGACAAGAGACCCAGTACTTC.

This clone was recorded once. The J gene is TRBJ1-6, the V gene TRBV3-1 (or the pseudogene TRBV3-2); 8 nucleotides line up with TRBD1. Germline CDR1 and CDR2: LGHDT and YNNKEL (reference sequence). The V gene end was trimmed by 6 bases and the J gene end by 12 bases; junction bases not matched to a gene: 7. The CDR3 covers 13 residues. Here the CDR3 DNA reads TGTGCCAGCAGAACTACGACAGGGGAACCCCTCCACTTT. This encodes CASRTTTGEPLHF.

This clone was found once. This sequence joins TRBV10-3 and TRBJ1-5; 7 nucleotides align to TRBD1. CDR1 is ENHRY, CDR2 SYGVKD, per germline. Trimming at V came to 2 bases and at J to 4 bases, leaving 5 bases not matched to a gene. The CDR3 spans 15 residues. CDR3 bases: TGTGCCATCAGTGAGGGGGGACAGCTTAATCAGCCCCAGCATTTT. Translation: CAISEGGQLNQPQHF.

This rearrangement joins TRBV24-1 to TRBJ2-5; the D call may be TRBD1 or TRBD2 (5 bases each). The CDR3 consists of 16 residues. V was pared by 5 bases and J by 2 bases, with 17 bases between. Germline CDR1 KGHDR, CDR2 SFDVKD. In DNA, the CDR3 is TGTGCCACCAGTGGGCTGGGGCTTGGGAGACAAGAGACCCAGTACTTC. Protein product: CATSGLGLGRQETQYF.

The genes are TRBV5-1 and TRBJ2-2; 10 bases are shared with TRBD1. Trimming cost V 3 bases and J 0 bases; bases outside gene matches: 8. Germline CDR1 is SGHRS and CDR2 is YFSETQ. There are 18 residues in the CDR3. For the CDR3, the DNA is TGCGCCAGCAGCTCCCCCCGGGACAGGGGTGCGAACACCGGGGAGCTGTTTTTT. Translating gives CASSSPRDRGANTGELFF.

The V gene is TRBV11-2, the J gene TRBJ2-1; possible D gene TRBD1, 5 bases. This CDR3 is built from 16 residues. V dropped 5 bases and J dropped 2 bases, with 16 bases sitting between them. Germline loops: CDR1 SGHAT, CDR2 FQNNGV. The CDR3 reads CASSRSRVAPYNEQFF. CDR3 DNA sequence: TGTGCCAGCAGCAGGTCCAGGGTAGCCCCCTACAATGAGCAGTTCTTC.

This clone was picked up a small number of times. V and J are TRBV7-9 and TRBJ2-5, with 7 bases that match TRBD2. J was trimmed by 5 bases and V by 5 bases; bases with no gene match: 11. Germline V gene sequence: CDR1 SEHNR, CDR2 FQNEAQ (reference sequence). CDR3 length: 15 amino acids. In DNA form, the CDR3 reads TGTGCCAGCAGCCAGAGAGCGGGGCTGGTGGAGACCCAGTACTTC. Translated, it gives CASSQRAGLVETQYF. The complete variable domain, with remaining parts taken from reference TRBV7-9 and TRBJ2-5, reads DTGVSQNPRHKITKRGQNVTFRCDPISEHNRLYWYRQTLGQGPEFLTYFQNEAQLEKSRLLSDRFSAERPKGSFSTLEIQRTEQGDSAMYLCASSQRAGLVETQYFGPGTRLLVL.

This clone has just a few counts. The V gene is TRBV12-3 or TRBV12-4, the J gene TRBJ2-2; maybe TRBD1 (6 bases). V lost 5 bases, J lost 5 bases, and 9 bases lay in between. The CDR3 has 13 residues. DNA of the CDR3: TGTGCCAGCAGTAAACAGGGAACCGGGGAGCTGTTTTTT. It yields the protein CASSKQGTGELFF.

This clone was recorded only once. The DNA of the CDR3 is TGCGCCAGCAGCCGTGATCCGGGACGAAGCTACGAGCAGTACTTC. Encoded protein: CASSRDPGRSYEQYF. The chain has TRBV4-1 and TRBJ2-7, with D perhaps TRBD1 or TRBD2 (5 bases each). V was cut by 4 bases and J by 3 bases, with 16 bases left in between. The CDR3 covers 15 residues. The germline CDR1 and CDR2 sequences are MGHRA and YSYEKL.

This rearrangement joins TRBV20-1 to TRBJ1-5; D unclear. The germline CDR1 and CDR2 sequences are DFQATT and SNEGSKA (reference sequence). The length of the CDR3 is 13 residues. Between the trimmed V and J ends, which lost 3 bases and 7 bases, there was a span of 13 bases. CDR3 in DNA: TGCAGTGCTAGTTTACCCGGTGGCCAGCCCCAGCATTTT. This gives the protein CSASLPGGQPQHF.

The chain has TRBV4-1 and TRBJ2-3, with D perhaps given as TRBD1 or TRBD2 (6 bases each). Germline values: CDR1 MGHRA, CDR2 YSYEKL. V lost 3 bases, J lost 4 bases, and 11 bases lay in between. The CDR3 is 14 amino acids. In DNA form, the CDR3 reads TGCGCCAGCAGCCAGGAGGGGGTCGCAGATACGCAGTATTTT. Translated: CASSQEGVADTQYF.

The chain combines TRBV3-1 (or the pseudogene TRBV3-2) with TRBJ1-1; a possible D gene is TRBD1 (5 bases). V was pared by 4 bases and J by 3 bases, with 12 bases between. The germline gives CDR1 LGHDT, CDR2 YNNKEL (reference sequence). The CDR3 has 14 residues. This CDR3 is CASSLDPGDTEAFF. The CDR3 DNA reads TGTGCCAGCAGCCTCGACCCGGGGGACACTGAAGCTTTCTTT.

The genes are TRBV27 and TRBJ2-7, with D perhaps TRBD2 (5 bases). This CDR3 has 14 residues. The germline V and J ends were trimmed by 8 bases and 1 base, with 15 bases remaining between them. Germline V gene data show CDR1 as MNHEY and CDR2 as SMNVEV (reference sequence). The CDR3 DNA sequence: TGTGCCAGCTCCCGGGATCCCACTTCCTACGAGCAGTACTTC. This sequence encodes CASSRDPTSYEQYF.

The chain links TRBV11-3 to TRBJ2-1; D gene ambiguous. This CDR3 contains 15 residues. The germline V gene encodes CDR1 SGHNT and CDR2 YENEEA. V lost 5 bases to trimming and J lost 10 bases, with 21 bases between them. CDR3 region: CASSPDLTPTWEQFF. CDR3 bases: TGTGCCAGCAGCCCAGACCTAACCCCCACATGGGAGCAGTTCTTC.